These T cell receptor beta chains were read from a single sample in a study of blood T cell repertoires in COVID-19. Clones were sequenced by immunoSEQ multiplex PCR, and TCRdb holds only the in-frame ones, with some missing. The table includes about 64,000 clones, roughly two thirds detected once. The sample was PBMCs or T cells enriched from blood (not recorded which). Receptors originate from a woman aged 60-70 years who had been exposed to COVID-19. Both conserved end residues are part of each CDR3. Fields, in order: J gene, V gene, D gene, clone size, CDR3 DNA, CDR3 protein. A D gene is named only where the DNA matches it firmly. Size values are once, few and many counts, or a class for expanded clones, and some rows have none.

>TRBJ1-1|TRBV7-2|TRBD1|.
TGTGCCAGCAGCTTAGGCCCTACAGGGGTAGCTTTCTTT
CASSLGPTGVAFF
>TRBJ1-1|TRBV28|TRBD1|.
TGTGCCAGCAGTACCCGTGGGGCAACCGGGACAGTGAACACTGAAGCTTTCTTT
CASSTRGATGTVNTEAFF
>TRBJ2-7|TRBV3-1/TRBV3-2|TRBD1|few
TGTGCCAGCAGCCAAGTGACAGGGTCTTACGAGCAGTACTTC
CASSQVTGSYEQYF
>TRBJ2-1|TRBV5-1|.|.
TGCGCCAGCAGCGTGGACGGGAACAATGAGCAGTTCTTC
CASSVDGNNEQFF
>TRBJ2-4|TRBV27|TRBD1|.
TGTGCCAGCAGTTTAAGAGGGACAGGGTCCGCCGAAAACATTCAGTACTTC
CASSLRGTGSAENIQYF
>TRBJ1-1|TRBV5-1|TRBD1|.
TGCGCCAGCAGCCCGACAGGGGGCAGGGTTACTGAAGCTTTCTTT
CASSPTGGRVTEAFF
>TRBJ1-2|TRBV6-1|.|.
TGTGCCAGCAGTGAGCCGGGTGGATATGGCTACACCTTC
CASSEPGGYGYTF
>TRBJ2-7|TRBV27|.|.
TGTGCCAGCAGCCCGTACAGGACCACCTACGAGCAGTACTTC
CASSPYRTTYEQYF
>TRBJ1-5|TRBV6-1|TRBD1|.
TGTGCCAGCAGTGAAAACAGGGGCGTTAATCAGCCCCAGCATTTT
CASSENRGVNQPQHF
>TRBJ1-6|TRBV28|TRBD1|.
TGTGCCAGCAGGTTCCGGGACAGGGGAATTAATTCACCCCTCCACTTT
CASRFRDRGINSPLHF
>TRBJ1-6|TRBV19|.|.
TGTGCCAGTAGTACGGGACTTGGAAGAAATTCACCCCTCCACTTT
CASSTGLGRNSPLHF
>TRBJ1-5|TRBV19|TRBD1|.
TGTGCCAGTAGTTGGACAGGCCCACAAATCCAGCATTTT
CASSWTGPQIQHF
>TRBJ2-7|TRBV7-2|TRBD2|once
TGTGCCAGCAGCTCCCGGGACTACCCCTACGAGCAGTACTTC
CASSSRDYPYEQYF
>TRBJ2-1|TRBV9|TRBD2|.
TGTGCCAGCAGCGTAGGCCTAGCGGGAACCTTTGAGCAGTTCTTC
CASSVGLAGTFEQFF
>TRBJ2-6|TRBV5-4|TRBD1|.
TGTGCCAGCAGCCTCCTATCAGCACAGGGGGCTCCCTCTGGGGCCAACGTCCTGACTTTC
CASSLLSAQGAPSGANVLTF
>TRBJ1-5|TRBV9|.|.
TGTGCCAGCAGCGGGACACCCAATCAGCCCCAGCATTTT
CASSGTPNQPQHF
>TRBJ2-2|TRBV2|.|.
TGTGCCAGCAGTGTAAAAGAGGGTACCGGGGAGCTGTTTTTT
CASSVKEGTGELFF
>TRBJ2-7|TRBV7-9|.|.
TGTGCCAGCAGCTTAGCAGATAATCGGGGGCAGTACTTC
CASSLADNRGQYF
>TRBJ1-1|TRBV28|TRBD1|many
TGTGCCAGCAGTCCAGCGGCGGACAGGGGTTTCGTAGCTTTCTTT
CASSPAADRGFVAFF
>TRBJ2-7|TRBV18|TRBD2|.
TGTGCCAGCTCACCGCCTACTAGCGGCGTTTTCTACGAGCAGTACTTC
CASSPPTSGVFYEQYF
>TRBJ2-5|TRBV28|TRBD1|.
TGTGCCAGCAGTTCCGGGACAGACAGGGAGACCCAGTACTTC
CASSSGTDRETQYF
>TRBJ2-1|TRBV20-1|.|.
TGCAGTGCTTTACCGGGGAAAGAGCAGTTCTTC
CSALPGKEQFF
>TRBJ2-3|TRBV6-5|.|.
TGTGCCAGCAGTTCCCGGGGGGCCGAAGATACGCAGTATTTT
CASSSRGAEDTQYF
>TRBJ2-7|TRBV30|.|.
TGTGCCTGGAGTGTACGGGGAAACTACGAGCAGTACTTC
CAWSVRGNYEQYF
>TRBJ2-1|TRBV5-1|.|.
TGCGCCAGCAGCTTCGAGGGGGGGAGCTCCTACAATGAGCAGTTCTTC
CASSFEGGSSYNEQFF
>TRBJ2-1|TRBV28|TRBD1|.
TGTGCCAGCAGATCTGACAGGGGGTACAATGAGCAGTTCTTC
CASRSDRGYNEQFF
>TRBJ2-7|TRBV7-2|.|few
TGTGCCAGCAGCTTAGGGGAGCGGGTTGGAGACGAGCAGTACTTC
CASSLGERVGDEQYF
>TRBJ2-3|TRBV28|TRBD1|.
TGTGCCAGCAGTTTATGGGGACAGGGAGGCGATACGCAGTATTTT
CASSLWGQGGDTQYF
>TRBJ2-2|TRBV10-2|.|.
TGCGCCAGCACTAGCAGCGGCCGGGAGCTGTTTTTT
CASTSSGRELFF
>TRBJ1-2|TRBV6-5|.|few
TGTGCCAGCAGTTACTGGGACAAACGAGGCTACACCTTC
CASSYWDKRGYTF
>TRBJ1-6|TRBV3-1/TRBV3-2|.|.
TGTGCCAGCAGCCTCTCACAGGACCATTCACCCCTCCACTTT
CASSLSQDHSPLHF
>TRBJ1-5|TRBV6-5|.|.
TGTGCCAGCAGGCGACAGGGCAATCAGCCCCAGCATTTT
CASRRQGNQPQHF
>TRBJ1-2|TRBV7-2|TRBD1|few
TGTGCCAGCAGCTCCGGGACAGGGATCTATGGCTACACCTTC
CASSSGTGIYGYTF
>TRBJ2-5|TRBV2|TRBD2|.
TGTGCCAGCAGTGAAGCACCTAGCGGGGGCCGGAAAGAGACCCAGTACTTC
CASSEAPSGGRKETQYF
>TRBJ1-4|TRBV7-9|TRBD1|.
TGTGCCAGCAGCACCCGACAGGGCAGAAATGAAAAACTGTTTTTT
CASSTRQGRNEKLFF
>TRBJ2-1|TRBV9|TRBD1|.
TGTGCCAGCAGCGTATTCGGGACAGATCGCGCAATATACAATGAGCAGTTCTTC
CASSVFGTDRAIYNEQFF
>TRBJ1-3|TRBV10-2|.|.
TGCGCCAGCACCATAGACAGCGACTCTGGAAACACCATATATTTT
CASTIDSDSGNTIYF
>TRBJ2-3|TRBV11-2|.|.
TGTGCCAGCAGCTATCACAGGGACACGCAGTATTTT
CASSYHRDTQYF
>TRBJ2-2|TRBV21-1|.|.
TGTGCCAGCTATAGCGTGTCTAGCGGGAGCACCGGGGAGCTGTTTTTT
CASYSVSSGSTGELFF
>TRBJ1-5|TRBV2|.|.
TGTGCCAGCAAATCTTCCTTCAATCAGCCCCAGCATTTT
CASKSSFNQPQHF
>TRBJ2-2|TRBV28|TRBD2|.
TGTGCCAGCAGCGCACCGGGACTAGCTATGTGGGAGCTGTTTTTT
CASSAPGLAMWELFF
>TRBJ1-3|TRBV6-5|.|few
TGTGCCAGCCAATCTGGAAACACCATATATTTT
CASQSGNTIYF
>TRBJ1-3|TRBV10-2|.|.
TGCGCCAGCAGTGAGTCGGGGGGGGCCTCTGGAAACACCATATATTTT
CASSESGGASGNTIYF
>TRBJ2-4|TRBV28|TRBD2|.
TGTGCCAGCAGTTTGGCGGGGGAGGCCAAAAACATTCAGTACTTC
CASSLAGEAKNIQYF
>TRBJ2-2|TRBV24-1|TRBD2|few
TGTGCCACCACGCATAGCGGGAGGGATACCGGGGAGCTGTTTTTT
CATTHSGRDTGELFF
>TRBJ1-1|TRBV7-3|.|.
TGTGCCAGCAGCTTAACAGGGGGTGGGAACACTGAAGCTTTCTTT
CASSLTGGGNTEAFF
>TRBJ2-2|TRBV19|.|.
TGTGCCAGTAGTCCGGACAGAAGCGTCGGGGAGCTGTTTTTT
CASSPDRSVGELFF
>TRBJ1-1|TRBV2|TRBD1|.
TGTGCCAGCAGCCTGGGACAGCAGAACACTGAAGCTTTCTTT
CASSLGQQNTEAFF
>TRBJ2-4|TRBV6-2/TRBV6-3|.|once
TGTGCCAGCAGTTACTCCGGGACCAAAAACATTCAGTACTTC
CASSYSGTKNIQYF
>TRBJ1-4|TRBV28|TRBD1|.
TGTGCCAGCAGTTTCGTGGAGGGGGCTGTAGAAAAACTGTTTTTT
CASSFVEGAVEKLFF
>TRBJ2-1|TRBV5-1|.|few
TGCGCCAGCAGCTTGGGTGGAGCTTTTGAGCAGTTCTTC
CASSLGGAFEQFF
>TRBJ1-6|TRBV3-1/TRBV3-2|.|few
TGTGCCAGCAGCCAAGTAGGGCCTACGGGGGGTTCACCCCTCCACTTT
CASSQVGPTGGSPLHF
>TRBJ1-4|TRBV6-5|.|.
TGTGCCAGCAGAGAGGCAGGGAATAATGAAAAACTGTTTTTT
CASREAGNNEKLFF
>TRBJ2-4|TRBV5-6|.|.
TGTGCCAGCAGCTTGGACAGGGAGAGCATTCAGTACTTC
CASSLDRESIQYF
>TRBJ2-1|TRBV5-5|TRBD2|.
TGTGCCAGCAGCTTCGGGAGGCTCGGCGATGAGCAGTTCTTC
CASSFGRLGDEQFF
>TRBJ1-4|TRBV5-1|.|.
TGCGCCAGCAGCCCTACCGGCGGGTTATTGGAAAAACTGTTTTTT
CASSPTGGLLEKLFF
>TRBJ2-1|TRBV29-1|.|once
TGCAGCGTTGAAGATCCGGTAAGCCATGAGCAGTTCTTC
CSVEDPVSHEQFF
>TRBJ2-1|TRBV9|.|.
TGTGCCAGCAGCGTGCAAGTGGGGGGGCCTTACAATGAGCAGTTCTTC
CASSVQVGGPYNEQFF